This T cell receptor (beta chain) was obtained from a study of blood T cells in healthy people across ages. Whole-study results and caveats: Changes seen in expanded clonotypes were possibly confounded by donor CMV status left unknown. Older age coincided with a roughly linear decline in TCR beta diversity per million T cells.

A second PCR of roughly 7 to 11 cycles used a sample-barcoded 5' primer and a J-beta primer mix. Via MiXCR, TCRdb re-called the 5' RACE reads, giving one row per CDR3 protein. This repertoire shows roughly 1,100,000 distinct CDR3 sequences, under 30% found once; its top ten account for 0.75%. Trimming pared 4 bases from V and 0 bases from J, leaving 5 bases between. The CDR3 extends over 13 amino acids. In germline, CDR1 is MNHNS, CDR2 SASEGT. Of note for this clonotype: The target antigen is unknown.

These data were also filed under a second study, of T cells of mothers and their children. This second report adds: Related mother and child pairs showed slightly greater overlap (not significant) than unrelated pairs did. Persistent microchimeric T cell clones were sought, and none were detected.

The J gene is TRBJ2-3, the V gene TRBV6-1; unclear D gene. Sequencing used blood. This clonotype originated in a girl aged 2 to 9 in good health. The DNA for the CDR3 is TGTGCCAGCAGTGTGTGGAGCACAGATACGCAGTATTTT. This translates into CASSVWSTDTQYF.